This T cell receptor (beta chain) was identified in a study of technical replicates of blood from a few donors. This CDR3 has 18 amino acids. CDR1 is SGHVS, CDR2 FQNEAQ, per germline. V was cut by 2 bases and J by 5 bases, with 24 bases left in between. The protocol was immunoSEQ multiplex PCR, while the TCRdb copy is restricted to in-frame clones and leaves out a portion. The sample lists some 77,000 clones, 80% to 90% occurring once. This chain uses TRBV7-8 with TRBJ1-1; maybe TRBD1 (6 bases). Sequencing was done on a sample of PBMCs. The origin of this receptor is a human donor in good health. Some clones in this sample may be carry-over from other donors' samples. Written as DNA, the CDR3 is TGTGCCAGCAGCTTATTCGGAAACCTGGACAGCCTTCCGACTGAAGCTTTCTTT. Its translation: CASSLFGNLDSLPTEAFF.